This passage covers 17 T cell receptor beta chains from one sample sequenced in a study of blood T cell repertoires in COVID-19. The protocol was immunoSEQ multiplex PCR, while the TCRdb copy is restricted to in-frame clones and leaves out a portion. This repertoire shows fewer than 20,000 clones, roughly 80% found once; its top ten account for under 25%. Sequencing was carried out using peripheral blood. The receptors derive from a man older than 75 with active COVID-19.

The chain has TRBV7-6 and TRBJ2-1; D is possibly TRBD2 (6 bases). The CDR3 contains 16 residues. The germline V gene has CDR1 SGHVS and CDR2 FNYEAQ. With 2 bases removed from V and 0 bases from J, the gap between germline ends came to 11 bases. DNA of the CDR3: TGTGCCAGCAGCTTACAAGCGGGTAGCTCCTACAATGAGCAGTTCTTC. Its translation is CASSLQAGSSYNEQFF.

The V call is TRBV7-8, the J call TRBJ2-6, with a possible D match to TRBD2 (5 bases). The CDR3 extends over 16 amino acids. Trimming took off 5 bases at V and 3 bases at J, with 14 bases between the two ends. Germline V gives CDR1 SGHVS, CDR2 FQNEAQ. CDR3 region: CASSAQLGSGANVLTF. DNA for the CDR3: TGTGCCAGCAGCGCACAGTTGGGGAGTGGGGCCAACGTCCTGACTTTC.

The genes are TRBV5-6 and TRBJ1-4, with 7 bases fitting TRBD1. This CDR3 spans 14 amino acids. Germline CDR1 SGHDT, CDR2 YYEEEE. V shed 2 bases and J 3 bases; nucleotides not matched to a gene: 1. The CDR3 DNA is TGTGCCAGCAGCTTAGGGGGCTCTAATGAAAAACTGTTTTTT. The encoded protein is CASSLGGSNEKLFF.

The rearrangement links TRBV10-1 to TRBJ2-2; 9 nucleotides align to TRBD2. CDR3 length: 14 amino acids. V was pared by 7 bases and J by 6 bases, with 6 bases of the junction left unmatched. Germline V gene lookup returns CDR1 WNHNN and CDR2 SYGVQD (reference sequence). The CDR3 coding sequence is TGCGCCAGCAAATCCAGCGGGAGGTCCGGGGAGCTGTTTTTT. Amino acid sequence: CASKSSGRSGELFF.

The sample holds a few counts of this clone. V is TRBV10-3 and J is TRBJ2-2, with D perhaps matching TRBD2 (6 bases). Germline V gives CDR1 ENHRY, CDR2 SYGVKD. The CDR3 is 13 amino acids. Trimming shortened V by 6 bases and J by 5 bases, and 10 bases separated the two germline ends. CDR3 in amino acids: CAISPGGTGELFF. In DNA form, the CDR3 reads TGTGCCATCAGCCCCGGAGGGACCGGGGAGCTGTTTTTT.

The chain employs TRBV14 and TRBJ2-7; no reliable D call. This CDR3 comprises 18 residues. Trimming removed 4 bases at V and 0 bases at J, with 22 bases between. The V gene's germline CDR1 is SGHDN and CDR2 FVKESK. The CDR3 reads CASSPPPGPRLNSYEQYF. Written as DNA, the CDR3 is TGTGCCAGCAGCCCACCCCCCGGTCCCCGCCTTAACTCCTACGAGCAGTACTTC.

V and J are TRBV6-1 and TRBJ1-5; the D gene is possibly TRBD1 (5 bases). The V gene's germline CDR1 is MNHNS and CDR2 SASEGT. Trimming took 0 bases from V and 2 from J, leaving 11 bases between them. The CDR3 is 16 residues long. CDR3 amino acids: CASSEAQGQRNQPQHF. The CDR3 region has the DNA TGTGCCAGCAGTGAAGCCCAGGGTCAACGCAATCAGCCCCAGCATTTT.

This clone occurred once. The chain joins TRBV28 to TRBJ2-1; tentatively, D is TRBD1 (6 bases). This CDR3 is 12 amino acids long. The germline CDR1 and CDR2 sequences are MDHEN and SYDVKM. V was pared by 8 bases and J by 5 bases, with 10 bases between. CDR3 sequence: CASWGPNNEQFF. The CDR3 DNA follows: TGTGCCAGCTGGGGGCCCAACAATGAGCAGTTCTTC.

A word on this clone: A read error may produce the germline difference seen at one junction end. The chain uses TRBV6-5 and TRBJ2-7, with D maybe TRBD1 (6 bases). CDR1 and CDR2 (germline): MNHEY, SVGAGI. The CDR3 contains 15 residues. CDR3 amino acids: CASGYSTGTSYEQYF. The CDR3 region has the DNA TGTGCCAGCGGTTACAGCACAGGGACGTCCTACGAGCAGTACTTC.

The chain is built from TRBV10-3 and TRBJ2-3; TRBD1 aligns across 10 bases. With 5 bases clipped from V and 3 bases from J, the junction kept 5 bases outside the gene matches. The germline V gene encodes CDR1 ENHRY and CDR2 SYGVKD. The CDR3 runs to 15 residues. CDR3 bases: TGTGCCATCAGTAAGACAGGGGGCCTGACAGATACGCAGTATTTT. As protein: CAISKTGGLTDTQYF.

The chain carries TRBV2 and TRBJ2-2; 7 bases map to TRBD1. Looked up from germline, CDR1 is SNHLY and CDR2 is FYNNEI. The CDR3 has 15 residues. V trimming: 8 bases; J trimming: 0 bases; junction bases outside the gene matches: 6. The CDR3 here is CASRTGGSNTGELFF. The CDR3 coding sequence is TGTGCCAGCCGGACAGGTGGATCGAACACCGGGGAGCTGTTTTTT.

This clone was counted a single time. The chain has TRBV7-2 and TRBJ2-5; 8 bases are shared with TRBD1. Germline values: CDR1 SGHTA, CDR2 FQGNSA. The ends lost 5 bases at V and 5 bases at J; junction bases unmatched: 7. CDR3 size: 14 residues. CDR3 DNA: TGTGCCAGCAGCGCCCGGACAGGGTTGGAGACCCAGTACTTC. Translated, it gives CASSARTGLETQYF.

This clone came up once. The V gene is TRBV6-1, the J gene TRBJ1-4; D perhaps matches TRBD1 (5 bases). Germline V gene data show CDR1 as MNHNS and CDR2 as SASEGT. CDR3 size: 14 residues. V lost 2 bases and J lost 8, with 12 bases in between. Here the CDR3 reads CASSELGAREKLFF. In DNA, the CDR3 is TGTGCCAGCAGTGAATTAGGGGCGAGAGAAAAACTGTTTTTT.

This clone was counted only a few times. The V call is TRBV5-4, the J call TRBJ1-4; a weak D match, TRBD1 (6 bases). The CDR3 has 15 amino acids. V lost 5 bases, J lost 8 bases, and 19 bases lay in between. CDR1 SGHNT and CDR2 YYREEE come from the germline V gene (reference sequence). The CDR3 sequence: CASSPGGAREEKLFF. The CDR3 DNA reads TGTGCCAGCAGTCCCGGGGGGGCCCGGGAGGAAAAACTGTTTTTT.

This chain connects TRBV18 to TRBJ1-1; D might be TRBD1 (5 bases). The CDR3 contains 14 residues. Trimming removed 1 base at V and 3 bases at J, with 9 bases between. Per germline, CDR1 KGHSH and CDR2 LQKENI. CDR3 protein: CASSPQGFDTEAFF. In nucleotides, the CDR3 is TGTGCCAGCTCACCACAGGGGTTCGACACTGAAGCTTTCTTT.

The genes are TRBV11-2 and TRBJ1-5; TRBD1 matches 10 bases. The CDR3 is made up of 17 amino acids. Germline V gives CDR1 SGHAT, CDR2 FQNNGV. Unmatched junction bases numbered 7, after V lost 1 base and J lost 4 bases. CDR3 sequence: CASSLGGQGRGNQPQHF. The CDR3 DNA reads as TGTGCCAGCAGCTTAGGGGGACAGGGGAGAGGAAATCAGCCCCAGCATTTT.

V and J are TRBV18 and TRBJ2-1; possible D gene TRBD1, 5 bases. The V end lost 7 bases, the J end lost 5 bases, and 15 bases lay between the germline ends. This CDR3 has 14 residues. Germline CDR1 and CDR2: KGHSH and LQKENI. The CDR3 DNA is TGTGCCAGCTGCAATAGGCAGGGTAACAATGAGCAGTTCTTC. It yields the protein CASCNRQGNNEQFF.